The 32 T cell receptor beta chains in this list originate from one sample, sequenced in a study of blood T cell repertoires in COVID-19. The protocol was immunoSEQ multiplex PCR, while the TCRdb copy is restricted to in-frame clones and leaves out a portion. The sample yields under 80,000 clones, 70% to 90% seen once. The specimen sequenced was peripheral blood. The source is a man between 65 and 79 years old with acute or convalescent COVID-19.

The V gene is TRBV2, the J gene TRBJ2-1; 7 bases agree with TRBD1. CDR1 is SNHLY, CDR2 FYNNEI, per germline. The V and J ends lost 3 bases and 1 base, in that order; junction bases with no gene match: 3. This CDR3 region has 15 residues. The CDR3 is CASSDARGSYNEQFF. The CDR3 DNA reads as TGTGCCAGCAGTGATGCCAGGGGGTCCTACAATGAGCAGTTCTTC.

The CDR3 DNA sequence: TGTGCCAGCAGCTTAGTTCCAGGCACCTCTGGGGCCAACGTCCTGACTTTC. This gives the protein CASSLVPGTSGANVLTF. This sequence joins TRBV7-6 and TRBJ2-6, with unresolved D. V dropped 1 base and J dropped 0 bases, with 10 bases sitting between them. Looked up from germline, CDR1 is SGHVS and CDR2 is FNYEAQ. CDR3 length equals 17 residues.

This clone came up a few times. J is TRBJ2-5 and V is TRBV7-6; 8 nucleotides match TRBD2. Germline V gene data show CDR1 as SGHVS and CDR2 as FNYEAQ. The V gene end was trimmed by 1 base and the J gene end by 5 bases; junction bases not matched to a gene: 6. The CDR3 has 15 residues. The CDR3 spells CASSLVVAGWETQYF. The CDR3 bases are TGTGCCAGCAGCTTAGTGGTAGCGGGGTGGGAGACCCAGTACTTC.

The chain employs TRBV14 and TRBJ2-7, with a tentative D call TRBD1 (6 bases). V was pared by 2 bases and J by 5 bases, with 19 bases between. Per germline, CDR1 SGHDN and CDR2 FVKESK. This CDR3 region has 16 residues. The CDR3 DNA sequence: TGTGCCAGCAGCCAACAAGGGGGAGTTACCTCTAACGAGCAGTACTTC. Amino acid sequence: CASSQQGGVTSNEQYF.

The rearrangement joins TRBV19 to TRBJ1-5, with 9 bases that match TRBD1. CDR1 is LNHDA and CDR2 is SQIVND in the germline V gene (reference sequence). With 3 bases clipped from V and 6 bases from J, the junction kept 3 bases outside the gene matches. The CDR3 covers 14 residues. In nucleotides, the CDR3 is TGTGCCAGTAGTATGACAGGGGGAGGTCAGCCCCAGCATTTT. Translating it yields CASSMTGGGQPQHF.

This clone showed up just once. The V gene is TRBV27, the J gene TRBJ1-3, with 10 bases lining up with TRBD1. The germline gives CDR1 MNHEY, CDR2 SMNVEV (reference sequence). There are 13 residues in the CDR3. V lost 5 bases to trimming and J lost 8 bases; unmatched junction nucleotides: 3. CDR3 coding DNA: TGTGCCAGCAGTCTCGGACAGGGGGACACCATATATTTT. Its protein product is CASSLGQGDTIYF.

The CDR3 here is CASSQPDRVQETQYF. CDR3 nucleotide sequence: TGCGCCAGCAGCCAACCCGACAGGGTTCAAGAGACCCAGTACTTC. The gene calls are TRBV4-1 and TRBJ2-5, with TRBD1 identical over 7 bases. This CDR3 spans 15 amino acids. Germline V CDR1 and CDR2: MGHRA, YSYEKL. The trim removed 2 bases at V and 2 bases at J, leaving 5 bases unmatched.

This chain connects TRBV23-1 to TRBJ1-6; D possibly corresponds to TRBD1 (5 bases). TRBV23-1 belongs to the ORF category, with a function that is uncertain. V lost 4 bases, J lost 0 bases, and 16 bases lay in between. The CDR3 has 18 amino acids. The CDR3, as DNA: TGCGCCAGCAGTCTGGTCAGGGTCGTGAGCTCCTATAATTCACCCCTCCACTTT. It translates to CASSLVRVVSSYNSPLHF.

This clone showed up just once. The gene calls are TRBV7-2 and TRBJ2-5; 8 bases fit TRBD1. Germline V CDR1 and CDR2: SGHTA, FQGNSA. The CDR3 is 15 amino acids. Unmatched junction bases numbered 7, after V lost 2 bases and J lost 5 bases. The CDR3 protein is CASSLFQGAGETQYF. CDR3 in DNA: TGTGCCAGCAGCTTATTCCAGGGGGCGGGGGAGACCCAGTACTTC. Full variable domain (missing parts from reference TRBV7-2 and TRBJ2-5): GAGVSQSPSNKVTEKGKDVELRCDPISGHTALYWYRQSLGQGLEFLIYFQGNSAPDKSGLPSDRFSAERTGGSVSTLTIQRTQQEDSAVYLCASSLFQGAGETQYFGPGTRLLVL.

The rearrangement joins TRBV2 to TRBJ2-1, with D possibly being TRBD1 (5 bases). Trimming stripped 6 bases from V and 1 base from J, with 16 bases between. Germline CDR1 is SNHLY and CDR2 is FYNNEI. The CDR3 has 16 residues. The CDR3 is CASRNPRAQSYNEQFF. CDR3 sequence (DNA): TGTGCCAGCAGAAATCCCAGGGCCCAATCCTACAATGAGCAGTTCTTC.

This clone was recorded once. The chain has TRBV28 and TRBJ1-1; tentative D call: TRBD1 (5 bases). V shed 11 bases and J shed 1 base, with 14 bases lying between them. Germline values: CDR1 MDHEN, CDR2 SYDVKM. The CDR3 sequence is 13 residues long. The CDR3 reads CAVGEIWNTEAFF. In DNA form, the CDR3 reads TGTGCCGTAGGGGAAATCTGGAACACTGAAGCTTTCTTT.

This chain joins TRBV5-1 and TRBJ2-5; 8 bases line up with TRBD1. The CDR3 spans 15 residues. CDR1 is SGHRS, CDR2 YFSETQ, per germline. V was clipped by 0 bases and J by 4 bases; unmatched bases: 5. CDR3 DNA: TGCGCCAGCAGCTTGGGGCAGGGGGCGGGAGAGACCCAGTACTTC. Its protein is CASSLGQGAGETQYF. The full variable domain, rest sourced from reference TRBV5-1 and TRBJ2-5, is KAGVTQTPRYLIKTRGQQVTLSCSPISGHRSVSWYQQTPGQGLQFLFEYFSETQRNKGNFPGRFSGRQFSNSRSEMNVSTLELGDSALYLCASSLGQGAGETQYFGPGTRLLVL.

The chain recombines TRBV4-2 with TRBJ2-7; 8 bases line up with TRBD1. The CDR3 has 13 amino acids. With 5 bases clipped from V and 5 bases from J, the junction kept 5 bases outside the gene matches. CDR1 is LGHNA and CDR2 is YNFKEQ in the germline V gene. The chain's CDR3 is CASSVGQGDEQYF. As DNA, the CDR3 is TGTGCCAGCAGCGTAGGACAGGGAGACGAGCAGTACTTC.

This clone has just one count. The chain couples TRBV3-1 (or the pseudogene TRBV3-2) to TRBJ2-3; 9 bases align to TRBD1. This CDR3 spans 15 amino acids. Per germline, CDR1 LGHDT and CDR2 YNNKEL (reference sequence). Unmatched junction bases numbered 7, after V lost 4 bases and J lost 5 bases. The CDR3 spells CASSLGTGLGDTQYF. The CDR3 DNA follows: TGTGCCAGCAGCCTAGGGACAGGGTTGGGAGATACGCAGTATTTT.

In its sample, this clone was seen once. The rearrangement joins TRBV2 to TRBJ1-5, with TRBD1 matching 10 bases. Germline V gene data show CDR1 as SNHLY and CDR2 as FYNNEI. After removal of 3 bases from V and 0 bases from J, the junction contained 5 bases not matched to a gene. This CDR3 spans 17 amino acids. The CDR3 nucleotides are TGTGCCAGCAGTGACCGACAGGGGGCCTATAGCAATCAGCCCCAGCATTTT. Translated: CASSDRQGAYSNQPQHF.

The gene calls are TRBV10-3 and TRBJ1-2; a weak D match, TRBD1 (5 bases). Trimming removed 0 bases from V and 8 bases from J, with 10 bases in between. Per the germline V gene, CDR1 is ENHRY and CDR2 is SYGVKD. The CDR3 runs to 13 residues. CDR3 DNA sequence: TGTGCCATCAGTGAGTCAAGGGGTGGCGGCTACACCTTC. Residues: CAISESRGGGYTF.

Ten or more counts support this clone. This sample includes further DNA sequences coding for the same CDR3. The V gene is TRBV5-1, the J gene TRBJ1-5; possible D gene TRBD1, 6 bases. The CDR3 is 15 amino acids. CDR1 SGHRS and CDR2 YFSETQ come from the germline V gene. Trimming stripped 4 bases from V and 7 bases from J, with 18 bases between. The CDR3 region has the DNA TGCGCCAGCAGCCTCGGGGGGCAGGGGAACCAGCCCCAGCATTTT. Residues: CASSLGGQGNQPQHF.

This sequence joins TRBV7-9 and TRBJ2-6; D call uncertain. CDR1 and CDR2 from the germline V gene are SEHNR and FQNEAQ (reference sequence). V was shortened by 5 bases and J by 0 bases, with 5 bases between the two germline ends. CDR3 size: 14 residues. The CDR3 sequence: CASSVASGANVLTF. The CDR3 DNA sequence: TGTGCCAGCAGCGTGGCCTCTGGGGCCAACGTCCTGACTTTC.

DNA for the CDR3: TGCGCCAGCAGCTTGCTACCAGGGGCGGGGGTACCAGAGACCCAGTACTTC. Residues: CASSLLPGAGVPETQYF. The chain uses TRBV5-1 and TRBJ2-5; a weak D match, TRBD2 (7 bases). The CDR3 contains 17 residues. The germline V and J ends were trimmed by 1 base and 4 bases, with 20 bases remaining between them. Per the germline V gene, CDR1 is SGHRS and CDR2 is YFSETQ.

The J gene is TRBJ1-2, the V gene TRBV2, with 7 positions matching TRBD1. Trimming at V came to 4 bases and at J to 4 bases, leaving 9 bases not matched to a gene. Germline CDR1 reads SNHLY; CDR2 reads FYNNEI. The CDR3 covers 15 residues. CDR3 sequence (DNA): TGTGCCAGCAGTGTCCCCTCGACAGGGAGCTATGGCTACACCTTC. This gives the protein CASSVPSTGSYGYTF.

The rearrangement joins TRBV5-5 to TRBJ1-2, with 11 bases that match TRBD1. V trimming: 5 bases; J trimming: 8 bases; junction bases outside the gene matches: 8. Per germline, CDR1 SGHKS and CDR2 YYEKEE (reference sequence). This CDR3 comprises 14 residues. The CDR3 DNA sequence: TGTGCCAGCAGGAAGGACAGGGGGCCGGGAGGCTACACCTTC. It is translated as CASRKDRGPGGYTF.

This clone was detected only once. The chain carries TRBV3-1 (or the pseudogene TRBV3-2) and TRBJ2-5; 10 nucleotides agree with TRBD2. The germline V gene has CDR1 LGHDT and CDR2 YNNKEL (reference sequence). The trim removed 4 bases at V and 5 bases at J, leaving 4 bases unmatched. The CDR3 has 14 amino acids. For the CDR3, the DNA is TGTGCCAGCAGCCCTATGACTAGCGGGGAGACCCAGTACTTC. It is translated as CASSPMTSGETQYF.

V and J are TRBV6-5 and TRBJ1-1, with 8 bases that match TRBD1. Looked up from germline, CDR1 is MNHEY and CDR2 is SVGAGI. J lost 4 bases, V lost 6 bases, and 4 bases had no gene match. CDR3 length: 13 amino acids. The CDR3 spells CASSLQGGTEAFF. CDR3 nucleotides: TGTGCCAGCAGCTTACAGGGGGGCACTGAAGCTTTCTTT.

V and J are TRBV5-1 and TRBJ1-1; unclear D gene. The length of the CDR3 is 12 residues. CDR1 is SGHRS, CDR2 YFSETQ, per germline. V gave up 4 bases and J gave up 11 bases, with 15 bases separating them. The CDR3 reads CASSLARSRAFF. Written as DNA, the CDR3 is TGCGCCAGCAGCCTGGCACGGAGCCGGGCTTTCTTT.

The rearrangement uses TRBV3-1 (or the pseudogene TRBV3-2) and TRBJ1-2; D is undetermined. Trimming removed 0 bases from V and 8 bases from J, with 10 bases in between. This CDR3 spans 13 amino acids. CDR1 LGHDT and CDR2 YNNKEL come from the germline V gene (reference sequence). CDR3 coding DNA: TGTGCCAGCAGCCAAGAGTGGCGCGGGGGCTACACCTTC. Amino acid sequence: CASSQEWRGGYTF.

The chain links TRBV6-6 to TRBJ2-1; 13 bases are a match to TRBD2. CDR3 size: 14 residues. J gave up 10 bases and V 5 bases, and 5 bases lay outside the gene matches. The V gene's germline CDR1 is MNHNY and CDR2 SVGAGI (reference sequence). The CDR3 is CASSPRLAGGEQFF. CDR3 DNA sequence: TGTGCCAGCAGTCCGAGACTAGCGGGGGGCGAGCAGTTCTTC.

This chain connects TRBV7-9 to TRBJ1-3, with TRBD1 matching 12 bases. V lost 5 bases and J lost 4; bases outside the gene matches: 15. The CDR3 runs 19 residues. Per the germline V gene, CDR1 is SEHNR and CDR2 is FQNEAQ (reference sequence). The CDR3: CASSGRDRGRAGSGNTIYF. The DNA for the CDR3 is TGTGCCAGCAGCGGCCGGGACAGGGGGCGTGCGGGTTCCGGAAACACCATATATTTT. The full variable domain, in which reference TRBV7-9 and TRBJ1-3 provide the parts outside the CDR3, is DTGVSQNPRHKITKRGQNVTFRCDPISEHNRLYWYRQTLGQGPEFLTYFQNEAQLEKSRLLSDRFSAERPKGSFSTLEIQRTEQGDSAMYLCASSGRDRGRAGSGNTIYFGEGSWLTVV.

This clone came up once. The chain is built from TRBV28 and TRBJ2-7, with 10 bases fitting TRBD1. The CDR3 is 17 residues long. CDR1 and CDR2 (germline): MDHEN, SYDVKM. With V trimmed by 6 bases and J by 2 bases, 13 bases remained unmatched. The CDR3 sequence: CASRLGTGANLAYEQYF. The DNA for the CDR3 is TGTGCCAGCAGGCTAGGGACAGGGGCCAACCTCGCCTACGAGCAGTACTTC.

This clone was observed a handful of times. The chain couples TRBV3-1 (or the pseudogene TRBV3-2) to TRBJ2-5; TRBD1 might be the D (6 bases). Germline loops: CDR1 LGHDT, CDR2 YNNKEL (reference sequence). V was clipped by 3 bases and J by 3 bases, with 11 bases between them. The CDR3 is 14 residues long. CDR3 sequence reads: CASSQGTNKETQYF. Written as DNA, the CDR3 is TGTGCCAGCAGCCAGGGGACAAATAAAGAGACCCAGTACTTC.

This chain joins TRBV7-6 and TRBJ2-7; 10 bases align to TRBD1. CDR3 length: 16 amino acids. V trimming: 4 bases; J trimming: 7 bases; junction bases outside the gene matches: 13. The germline V gene has CDR1 SGHVS and CDR2 FNYEAQ. The CDR3 loop reads CASSSTPGQGRGEQYF. In DNA form, the CDR3 reads TGTGCCAGCAGCTCGACCCCGGGACAGGGGAGGGGTGAGCAGTACTTC. Variable domain in full (rest from reference TRBV7-6 and TRBJ2-7): GAGVSQSPRYKVTKRGQDVALRCDPISGHVSLYWYRQALGQGPEFLTYFNYEAQQDKSGLPNDRFSAERPEGSISTLTIQRTEQRDSAMYRCASSSTPGQGRGEQYFGPGTRLTVT.

This clone has more than one count but fewer than ten. This chain joins TRBV4-1 and TRBJ2-7; tentatively, D is TRBD1 (6 bases). There are 15 residues in the CDR3. V shed 4 bases and J shed 1 base, with 14 bases lying between them. CDR1 is MGHRA and CDR2 is YSYEKL in the germline V gene. The CDR3 nucleotides are TGCGCCAGCAGCCCAGGGGAGTGGGGGTCCTACGAGCAGTACTTC. Its translation: CASSPGEWGSYEQYF.

The CDR3 DNA is TGCGCCAGCATGAGGGGGGGTGGCTCCTACAATGAGCAGTTCTTC. This gives the protein CASMRGGGSYNEQFF. The genes are TRBV5-1 and TRBJ2-1, with D possibly being TRBD2 (7 bases). Trimming shortened V by 6 bases and J by 0 bases, and 13 bases separated the two germline ends. CDR3 length: 15 residues. CDR1 and CDR2 from the germline V gene are SGHRS and YFSETQ. Complete variable domain (other parts from reference TRBV5-1 and TRBJ2-1): KAGVTQTPRYLIKTRGQQVTLSCSPISGHRSVSWYQQTPGQGLQFLFEYFSETQRNKGNFPGRFSGRQFSNSRSEMNVSTLELGDSALYLCASMRGGGSYNEQFFGPGTRLTVL.